The 30 T cell receptor beta chains presented below share a single source sample, sequenced in a study of CD8 T cells in ankylosing spondylitis. A single record per CDR3 protein comes from TCRdb applying MiXCR to the 5' RACE reads. The sample records about 240,000 distinct CDR3 sequences, roughly a tenth being singletons. The sample was blood, either unsorted or a sorted T cell fraction (not recorded which). These receptor sequences come from a male donor with ankylosing spondylitis or in good health (not recorded which).

Ten or more counts support this clonotype. V and J are TRBV20-1 and TRBJ2-3; TRBD2 aligns across 8 bases. V was pared by 6 bases and J by 4 bases, with 3 bases of the junction left unmatched. CDR1 DFQATT and CDR2 SNEGSKA come from the germline V gene (reference sequence). The CDR3 is 12 residues long. CDR3 DNA sequence: TGCAGTGCACTCGGGGGGGCAGATACGCAGTATTTT. Residues: CSALGGADTQYF.

J is TRBJ2-5 and V is TRBV7-7, with TRBD2 matching over 9 bases. Germline CDR1 SSHAT, CDR2 FNYEAQ (reference sequence). The CDR3 has 15 residues. The V segment lost 1 base and the J segment 5 bases; nucleotides outside the gene matches: 5. For the CDR3, the DNA is TGTGCCAGCAGCTTAGGAGCGGGAGGAGGTGAGACCCAGTACTTC. It encodes CASSLGAGGGETQYF.

This clonotype has at least ten counts. The rearrangement joins TRBV5-1 to TRBJ2-3; D ambiguous. V lost 10 bases and J 2 bases, leaving 20 bases between the germline ends. The CDR3 is made up of 15 amino acids. CDR1 and CDR2 (germline): SGHRS, YFSETQ. The CDR3 sequence: CASASSVFVTDTQYF. In DNA, the CDR3 is TGCGCCTCCGCCTCGTCCGTATTCGTCACAGATACGCAGTATTTT. Looking up the rest from reference TRBV5-1 and TRBJ2-3 gives the full variable domain: KAGVTQTPRYLIKTRGQQVTLSCSPISGHRSVSWYQQTPGQGLQFLFEYFSETQRNKGNFPGRFSGRQFSNSRSEMNVSTLELGDSALYLCASASSVFVTDTQYFGPGTRLTVL.

This clonotype has only a few counts. This chain uses TRBV19 with TRBJ1-5; 9 bases line up with TRBD1. Trimming took 3 bases from V and 5 from J; bases not matched to a gene: 2. In germline, CDR1 is LNHDA, CDR2 SQIVND (reference sequence). This CDR3 contains 14 residues. CDR3 bases: TGTGCCAGTAGTATCACAGGGGGCGATCAGCCCCAGCATTTT. Translated: CASSITGGDQPQHF. The whole variable domain, remainder taken from reference TRBV19 and TRBJ1-5, is DGGITQSPKYLFRKEGQNVTLSCEQNLNHDAMYWYRQDPGQGLRLIYYSQIVNDFQKGDIAEGYSVSREKKESFPLTVTSAQKNPTAFYLCASSITGGDQPQHFGDGTRLSIL.

This clonotype was seen many times. The V gene is TRBV20-1, the J gene TRBJ1-1; unclear D gene. CDR1 is DFQATT and CDR2 is SNEGSKA in the germline V gene (reference sequence). The V end lost 1 base, the J end lost 2 bases, and 5 bases lay between the germline ends. This CDR3 is built from 12 residues. The CDR3, as DNA: TGCAGTGCTAGAGCCCTTAACACTGAAGCTTTCTTT. Translating gives CSARALNTEAFF.

Many counts were recorded for this clonotype. V is TRBV7-6 and J is TRBJ1-1; 10 bases are a match to TRBD1. The V gene end was trimmed by 1 base and the J gene end by 1 base; junction bases not matched to a gene: 9. Looked up from germline, CDR1 is SGHVS and CDR2 is FNYEAQ. The CDR3 covers 18 residues. CDR3 in DNA: TGTGCCAGCAGCTTAGTTCGAGGGGACAGGGGTCGGAACACTGAAGCTTTCTTT. Protein: CASSLVRGDRGRNTEAFF.

This clonotype was detected only a few times. J is TRBJ1-2 and V is TRBV6-1; perhaps TRBD1 as D (5 bases). V dropped 6 bases and J dropped 3 bases, with 20 bases sitting between them. This CDR3 region has 16 residues. Germline-derived CDR1 and CDR2 are MNHNS and SASEGT. CDR3 sequence: CASRSPPGGDHYGYTF. CDR3 bases: TGTGCCAGCAGGTCCCCCCCGGGAGGGGATCACTATGGCTACACCTTC.

In its sample, this clonotype was seen a few times. The rearrangement uses TRBV12-3 or TRBV12-4 and TRBJ2-1; D perhaps matches TRBD1 (6 bases). Trimming shortened V by 5 bases and J by 3 bases, and 17 bases separated the two germline ends. The CDR3 has 16 residues. The CDR3 reads CASSTGSAAIYNEQFF. In DNA form, the CDR3 reads TGTGCCAGCAGTACAGGGTCAGCGGCTATCTACAATGAGCAGTTCTTC.

This clonotype has at least ten counts. This chain joins TRBV30 and TRBJ2-2; D not resolved. V lost 2 bases, J lost 6 bases, and 7 bases lay in between. This CDR3 has 12 amino acids. Germline values: CDR1 GTSNPN, CDR2 SVGIG (reference sequence). The DNA for the CDR3 is TGTGCCTGGAGTTTTGGCGCCGGGGAGCTGTTTTTT. Amino acid sequence: CAWSFGAGELFF.

This clonotype was counted between two and nine times. The V gene is TRBV7-9, the J gene TRBJ2-3; 12 bases fit TRBD1. In germline, CDR1 is SEHNR, CDR2 FQNEAQ (reference sequence). Losses at the gene ends were 8 bases for V and 7 bases for J; bases not matched to a gene: 10. The CDR3 is 15 residues long. CDR3 DNA: TGTGCCAGCTTCCAGGGGACAGGGGGCATAAATACGCAGTATTTT. Translation: CASFQGTGGINTQYF.

This clonotype was seen at least ten times. This chain links TRBV20-1 with TRBJ2-1; D may correspond to TRBD1 or TRBD2 (5 bases each). The V gene lost 3 bases and the J gene lost 0 bases, with 12 bases spanning the gap. The CDR3 totals 15 residues. CDR1 DFQATT and CDR2 SNEGSKA come from the germline V gene (reference sequence). The CDR3 reads CSASGDVFSYNEQFF. The DNA of the CDR3 is TGCAGTGCTAGTGGGGACGTGTTCTCCTACAATGAGCAGTTCTTC.

The chain couples TRBV20-1 to TRBJ2-4; 12 bases agree with TRBD2. The CDR3 totals 14 residues. V shed 5 bases, J shed 6 bases, and the junction held 5 bases outside the gene matches. Per the germline V gene, CDR1 is DFQATT and CDR2 is SNEGSKA (reference sequence). CDR3 bases: TGCAGTGCTGGCAAGACTAGCGGGAGAAACATTCAGTACTTC. Translating it yields CSAGKTSGRNIQYF.

This clonotype was recorded many times. The rearrangement links TRBV3-1 to TRBJ1-4; a possible D gene is TRBD1 (6 bases). This CDR3 has 15 residues. The germline CDR1 and CDR2 sequences are LGHDT and YNNKEL (reference sequence). V gave up 4 bases and J gave up 6 bases, with 15 bases separating them. The CDR3 protein is CASSPYGQMHEKLFF. CDR3 DNA sequence: TGTGCCAGCAGCCCTTACGGACAGATGCATGAAAAACTGTTTTTT.

Ten or more counts support this clonotype. This rearrangement joins TRBV29-1 to TRBJ2-1; TRBD2 matches 11 bases. CDR1 SQVTM and CDR2 ANQGSEA come from the germline V gene. The CDR3 has 14 amino acids. V lost 4 bases and J lost 8; bases outside the gene matches: 7. As DNA, the CDR3 is TGCAGCGTTGTTAGCGGGGGGGGGATCCATGAGCAGTTCTTC. Its translation: CSVVSGGGIHEQFF.

This clonotype has just a few counts. The rearrangement uses TRBV25-1 and TRBJ2-6; 8 nucleotides agree with TRBD1. The CDR3 is 14 amino acids. The V gene end was trimmed by 10 bases and the J gene end by 8 bases; junction bases not matched to a gene: 10. Germline lookup yields CDR1 MGHDK and CDR2 SYGVNS. CDR3 residues: CATETQGASNVLTF. CDR3 bases: TGTGCCACCGAAACTCAGGGGGCTTCCAACGTCCTGACTTTC.

The chain combines TRBV6-5 with TRBJ2-2; tentative D call: TRBD2 (6 bases). Germline V lookup: CDR1 MNHEY, CDR2 SVGAGI. The germline V and J ends were trimmed by 0 bases and 6 bases, with 17 bases remaining between them. This CDR3 region has 17 residues. The DNA for the CDR3 is TGTGCCAGCAGTTACTCCCCAGCGTGGCGGGACGCCGGGGAGCTGTTTTTT. It yields the protein CASSYSPAWRDAGELFF.

This clonotype has a count of ten or more. J is TRBJ2-2 and V is TRBV7-8; 8 nucleotides match TRBD2. V shed 5 bases and J 4 bases; nucleotides not matched to a gene: 6. Per the germline V gene, CDR1 is SGHVS and CDR2 is FQNEAQ. CDR3 length equals 15 residues. CDR3 loop: CASSTGLGGTGELFF. The CDR3 DNA follows: TGTGCCAGCAGCACGGGACTAGGAGGCACCGGGGAGCTGTTTTTT. The full variable domain, its missing parts supplied by reference TRBV7-8 and TRBJ2-2, is GAGVSQSPRYKVAKRGQDVALRCDPISGHVSLFWYQQALGQGPEFLTYFQNEAQLDKSGLPSDRFFAERPEGSVSTLKIQRTQQEDSAVYLCASSTGLGGTGELFFGEGSRLTVL.

V usage is TRBV6-1 and J usage is TRBJ2-2, with 8 nucleotides matching TRBD1. CDR1 and CDR2 from the germline V gene are MNHNS and SASEGT. The CDR3 totals 15 residues. After removal of 6 bases from V and 5 bases from J, the junction contained 8 bases not matched to a gene. CDR3 residues: CASRRQGLRTGELFF. In DNA, the CDR3 is TGTGCCAGCAGGCGACAGGGGCTGAGGACCGGGGAGCTGTTTTTT.

This clonotype was counted a few times. The CDR3 DNA follows: TGTGCCAGCAGCTTAGCTAGGGGGACCTACGAGCAGTACTTC. This encodes CASSLARGTYEQYF. The chain recombines TRBV11-2 with TRBJ2-7, with D maybe TRBD1 (6 bases). Per germline, CDR1 SGHAT and CDR2 FQNNGV. The CDR3 sequence is 14 residues long. The V end was cut by 1 base, the J end by 2 bases, with 9 bases between.

This clonotype was picked up many times. The chain combines TRBV12-3 or TRBV12-4 with TRBJ2-7, with 9 bases matching TRBD2. Germline trimming cut 6 bases from V and 5 bases from J; bases unmatched to any gene: 8. The CDR3 extends over 14 amino acids. The CDR3 DNA is TGTGCCAGCAGCTCTAGCGGGAAGGGTGACGAGCAGTACTTC. This codes for CASSSSGKGDEQYF.

There are a few counts of this clonotype. J is TRBJ2-1 and V is TRBV28; maybe TRBD2 (5 bases). CDR1 is MDHEN and CDR2 is SYDVKM in the germline V gene. V was clipped by 3 bases and J by 13 bases, with 10 bases between them. This CDR3 spans 11 amino acids. The CDR3 region has the DNA TGTGCCAGCAGTTTCTCCGGGAACCAGTTCTTC. Protein: CASSFSGNQFF.

There are many counts of this clonotype. This sequence joins TRBV3-1 and TRBJ2-5; D unclear. Germline CDR1 and CDR2: LGHDT and YNNKEL (reference sequence). This CDR3 comprises 15 residues. V dropped 3 bases and J dropped 1 base, with 12 bases sitting between them. DNA of the CDR3: TGTGCCAGCAGCCAGAATGCAGCGTCCCAAGAGACCCAGTACTTC. As protein: CASSQNAASQETQYF.

This clonotype has only a few counts. This chain joins TRBV18 and TRBJ1-1; D is undetermined. V lost 0 bases and J lost 0, with 8 bases in between. The CDR3 has 15 residues. Germline CDR1 reads KGHSH; CDR2 reads LQKENI. The CDR3 coding sequence is TGTGCCAGCTCACCACCGAAGGGTTTGAACACTGAAGCTTTCTTT. Translating it yields CASSPPKGLNTEAFF.

This clonotype was counted at least ten times. This rearrangement joins TRBV3-1 to TRBJ2-3; D uncertain. The CDR3 spans 11 residues. With 6 bases removed from V and 3 bases from J, the gap between germline ends came to 4 bases. Germline lookup yields CDR1 LGHDT and CDR2 YNNKEL (reference sequence). CDR3 sequence: CASRDTDTQYF. Written as DNA, the CDR3 is TGTGCCAGCAGAGATACAGATACGCAGTATTTT.

The CDR3 is CASSPRGLFTDTQYF. The CDR3 bases are TGTGCCAGCAGCCCTAGAGGACTATTCACAGATACGCAGTATTTT. This sequence joins TRBV3-1 and TRBJ2-3; TRBD2 might be the D (6 bases). Trimming stripped 4 bases from V and 2 bases from J, with 13 bases between. The CDR3 consists of 15 residues. Germline CDR1 LGHDT, CDR2 YNNKEL (reference sequence).

This clonotype has more than one count but fewer than ten. This chain links TRBV3-1 with TRBJ1-3; maybe TRBD1 (5 bases). Germline loops: CDR1 LGHDT, CDR2 YNNKEL (reference sequence). The CDR3 sequence is 16 residues long. V was clipped by 1 base and J by 0 bases, with 10 bases between them. The CDR3 loop is CASSQGSTASGNTIYF. Here the CDR3 DNA reads TGTGCCAGCAGCCAAGGATCGACAGCCTCTGGAAACACCATATATTTT.

This clonotype was recorded only once. The gene calls are TRBV28 and TRBJ2-1, with 11 positions matching TRBD2. V lost 5 bases to trimming and J lost 7 bases; unmatched junction nucleotides: 7. Germline CDR1 is MDHEN and CDR2 is SYDVKM. The CDR3 is 15 amino acids. This CDR3 is CASSPGLAAVNEQFF. The CDR3 DNA sequence: TGTGCCAGCAGTCCGGGACTAGCGGCCGTTAATGAGCAGTTCTTC.

V and J are TRBV10-3 and TRBJ2-1; 9 bases agree with TRBD2. The V gene's germline CDR1 is ENHRY and CDR2 SYGVKD. The CDR3 is 14 residues long. The CDR3 reads CVSRVAGETNEQFF. In DNA form, the CDR3 reads TGTGTCAGCAGGGTAGCGGGAGAGACCAATGAGCAGTTCTTC.

This clonotype was seen repeatedly, ten times or more. The genes are TRBV20-1 and TRBJ2-2, with 7 bases fitting TRBD2. V lost 4 bases, J lost 0 bases, and 17 bases stayed unmatched. Germline CDR1 reads DFQATT; CDR2 reads SNEGSKA (reference sequence). The CDR3 has 19 amino acids. This chain's CDR3 is CSATPKRILSGSNTGELFF. CDR3 nucleotides: TGCAGTGCTACCCCCAAAAGGATACTTAGCGGGTCGAACACCGGGGAGCTGTTTTTT.

This clonotype was seen repeatedly, ten times or more. The J gene is TRBJ2-5, the V gene TRBV4-2, with 8 nucleotides matching TRBD1. Losses at the gene ends were 4 bases for V and 1 base for J; bases not matched to a gene: 5. This CDR3 is built from 15 residues. Germline CDR1 and CDR2: LGHNA and YNFKEQ. The CDR3 spells CASSPTGQGQETQYF. The CDR3 DNA reads TGTGCCAGCAGCCCCACTGGACAGGGCCAAGAGACCCAGTACTTC.